The rows below give T cell receptor beta chains drawn from one sample of a study of blood T cell repertoires in COVID-19. The data were produced by immunoSEQ multiplex PCR, yet TCRdb's version contains in-frame clones alone and is incomplete. The table includes some 290,000 clones, 81% detected once. Sequenced: peripheral blood. Receptor source: a woman aged 60-75 years with active or convalescent COVID-19. Each CDR3 is given with its conserved first and last residue. The D gene is left open where the match is weak. Where a row states a size, it is once, few, many or the class of an expanded clone; other rows omit it.

J gene,clone size,D gene,V gene,CDR3 DNA,CDR3 protein
TRBJ1-6,NA,NA,TRBV3-1/TRBV3-2,TGTGCCAGCAGCCAGTCGGGACTCCGCCGGGCCCTCCACTTT,CASSQSGLRRALHF
TRBJ1-1,NA,NA,TRBV7-9,TGTGCCAGCAGCGTCCGGCTCAGGGGTCGCGGCACTGAAGCTTTCTTT,CASSVRLRGRGTEAFF
TRBJ1-4,NA,NA,TRBV6-6,TGTGCCAGCAGTCCTGCCCCTCCAGGGTCGACTAATGAAAAACTGTTTTTT,CASSPAPPGSTNEKLFF
TRBJ2-3,few,TRBD2,TRBV4-2,TGTGCCAGCAGCCAAGATTTAGGGGGACTAGCGGGGGGCAGCACAGATACGCAGTATTTT,CASSQDLGGLAGGSTDTQYF
TRBJ1-5,NA,TRBD1,TRBV5-1,TGCGCCAGCAGCCCCGGGACAGGGGGCAGGAGCAATCAGCCCCAGCATTTT,CASSPGTGGRSNQPQHF
TRBJ1-2,NA,NA,TRBV5-4,TGTGCCAGCAGCTCCGGGGGGACTACGCGGGCAGGAACCACCTTC,CASSSGGTTRAGTTF
TRBJ1-1,NA,TRBD1,TRBV5-4,TGTGCCAGCAGCTTAGGAGGGGGCGCAACCACTGAAGCTTTCTTT,CASSLGGGATTEAFF
TRBJ2-1,NA,TRBD2,TRBV11-2,TGTGCCAGCAGCCCGGGCGGGGGGGCCTACAATGAGCAGTTCTTC,CASSPGGGAYNEQFF
TRBJ2-1,NA,NA,TRBV12-3/TRBV12-4,TGTGCCAGCAGTCCGCAGGGGAATGAGCAGTTCTTC,CASSPQGNEQFF
TRBJ2-3,few,TRBD2,TRBV19,TGTGCCAGTAGTATTAGGCTAGCGGGCACAGATACGCAGTATTTT,CASSIRLAGTDTQYF
TRBJ2-2,NA,NA,TRBV15,TGTGCCACCAGCTTAGCGGTAACCGGGGAGCTGTTTTTT,CATSLAVTGELFF
TRBJ1-2,NA,TRBD1,TRBV5-5,TGTGCCAGCAGCTCGCCCGGGACAGGGGATCACTATGGCTACACCTTC,CASSSPGTGDHYGYTF
TRBJ1-1,few,NA,TRBV10-2,TGCGCCAGCAGTGGGGCACCGCTCCCCACTGAAGCTTTCTTT,CASSGAPLPTEAFF
TRBJ1-1,NA,NA,TRBV12-5,TGTGCTAGTGGTTTGGTAACAGGACTGAACACTGAAGCTTTCTTT,CASGLVTGLNTEAFF
TRBJ1-2,NA,NA,TRBV6-6,TGTGCCAGCAGTTCGCCGGACAGCAACTATGGCTACACCTTC,CASSSPDSNYGYTF
TRBJ2-7,NA,TRBD1,TRBV7-8,TGTGCCAGCAGCCCCCGGGACAGGGACTCCTACGAGCAGTACTTC,CASSPRDRDSYEQYF
TRBJ2-2,many,TRBD1,TRBV5-6,TGTGCCACCGAGCCCCGGGACAGGCAGTTCGCGAACACCGGGGAGCTGTTTTTT,CATEPRDRQFANTGELFF
TRBJ1-2,NA,TRBD1,TRBV10-3,TGTGCCATTGGACAGGGGCATACCTATGGCTACACCTTC,CAIGQGHTYGYTF
TRBJ2-7,NA,TRBD1,TRBV11-2,TGTGCCAGCAGCTCGGACAGGGGGGGCGAGCAGTACTTC,CASSSDRGGEQYF
TRBJ2-3,NA,TRBD2,TRBV24-1,TGTGCCACCAGCAGGAGCGGGGATAGCACAGATACGCAGTATTTT,CATSRSGDSTDTQYF
TRBJ1-2,NA,TRBD1,TRBV7-2,TGTGCCAGCAGCTTAGCGGGCAGGGGGCTTCATGGCTACACCTTC,CASSLAGRGLHGYTF
TRBJ2-1,NA,TRBD1,TRBV27,TGTGCCAGCAGCCCTTGGGGACAGGGGCTAGGGTTCTTC,CASSPWGQGLGFF
TRBJ2-1,NA,TRBD2,TRBV7-2,TGTGCCAGCAGCTTAATAGCGGGGGGGCCGTGGTACAATGAGCAGTTCTTC,CASSLIAGGPWYNEQFF
TRBJ2-3,NA,NA,TRBV27,TGTGCCAGCAGGCCGACAGCCCGATCTACGCAGTATTTT,CASRPTARSTQYF
TRBJ1-1,NA,NA,TRBV4-1,TGCGCCAGCAGCCAAGCACTTCTCGAGGAGGCTTTCTTT,CASSQALLEEAFF